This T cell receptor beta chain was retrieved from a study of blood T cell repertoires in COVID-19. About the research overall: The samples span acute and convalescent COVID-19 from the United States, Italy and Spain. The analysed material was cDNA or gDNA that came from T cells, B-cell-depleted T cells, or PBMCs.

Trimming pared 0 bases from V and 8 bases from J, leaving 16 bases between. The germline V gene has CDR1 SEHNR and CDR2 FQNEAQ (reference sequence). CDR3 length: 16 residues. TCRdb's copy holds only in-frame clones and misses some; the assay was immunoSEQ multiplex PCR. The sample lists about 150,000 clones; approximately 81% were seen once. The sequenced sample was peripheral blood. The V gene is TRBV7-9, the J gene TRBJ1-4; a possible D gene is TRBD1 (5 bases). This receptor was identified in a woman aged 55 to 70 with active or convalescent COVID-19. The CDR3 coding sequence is TGTGCCAGCAGCTTAGCGTTAGGGGCGATGAGGGAAAAACTGTTTTTT. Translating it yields CASSLALGAMREKLFF.